This is a list of T cell receptor beta chains from one sample in a study of T cells in localized non-small cell lung cancer. Some clones are missing from TCRdb's copy, which holds only in-frame ones; the method was immunoSEQ multiplex PCR. The sample has tens of thousands of clones; 70% to 90% are singletons. The sequencing here drew on peripheral blood, taken before any cancer treatment. All receptors derive from a man aged 35 to 70 with stage I lung adenocarcinoma. CDR3s include the opening cysteine and the closing phenylalanine or tryptophan. Each record gives: CDR3 DNA, CDR3 protein, D gene, V gene, clone size, J gene. The D gene is left open where the match is weak. Size tells how often a clone was seen (once, few, many) or the class of an expanded clone, and some rows leave it out.

CDR3 DNA: TGCGCCAGCAGCTTGGTAGCTAGCTCTTCCTACGAGCGGTACTTC
CDR3 protein: CASSLVASSSYERYF
D gene: .
V gene: TRBV5-1
clone size: .
J gene: TRBJ2-7

CDR3 DNA: TGTGCCAGCAGTTTAGCCTTAACCTACGAGCAGTACTTC
CDR3 protein: CASSLALTYEQYF
D gene: .
V gene: TRBV28
clone size: .
J gene: TRBJ2-7

CDR3 DNA: TGTGCCAGCAGGGGCAGGCAGACGTCTTCCTACGAGCAGTACTTC
CDR3 protein: CASRGRQTSSYEQYF
D gene: .
V gene: TRBV11-2
clone size: .
J gene: TRBJ2-7

CDR3 DNA: TGCGCCAGCAGCCTTGGGCGCGGGAGTGGGGTAAGACAAGAGACCCAGTACTTC
CDR3 protein: CASSLGRGSGVRQETQYF
D gene: TRBD2
V gene: TRBV4-1
clone size: .
J gene: TRBJ2-5

CDR3 DNA: TGTGCCAGCAGCCGCACCGGACAGGGCTCTGGAAACACCATATATTTT
CDR3 protein: CASSRTGQGSGNTIYF
D gene: TRBD1
V gene: TRBV5-8
clone size: .
J gene: TRBJ1-3

CDR3 DNA: TGTGCCAGCAGCTGGGTAGGAGCGGGGCCAGATACGCAGTATTTT
CDR3 protein: CASSWVGAGPDTQYF
D gene: TRBD2
V gene: TRBV7-2
clone size: .
J gene: TRBJ2-3

CDR3 DNA: TGCGCCAGCAGCTTGGAGGGGGCGCAGTACGAGCAGTACTTC
CDR3 protein: CASSLEGAQYEQYF
D gene: TRBD1
V gene: TRBV5-1
clone size: .
J gene: TRBJ2-7

CDR3 DNA: TGTGCCAGTGCCGACAGGTTATATTCACCCCTCCACTTT
CDR3 protein: CASADRLYSPLHF
D gene: .
V gene: TRBV6-6
clone size: .
J gene: TRBJ1-6

CDR3 DNA: TGTGCCAGCAGTTTACGCGGGGGTATAGGGGCCAACGTCCTGACTTTC
CDR3 protein: CASSLRGGIGANVLTF
D gene: TRBD2
V gene: TRBV27
clone size: .
J gene: TRBJ2-6

CDR3 DNA: TGTGCCAGCAGCGGGACTAGCGGGAGTCCAGATACGCAGTATTTT
CDR3 protein: CASSGTSGSPDTQYF
D gene: TRBD2
V gene: TRBV5-4
clone size: .
J gene: TRBJ2-3

CDR3 DNA: TGTGCCAGCAGCGAACAGGGCTGGGATCAGCCCCAGCATTTT
CDR3 protein: CASSEQGWDQPQHF
D gene: .
V gene: TRBV9
clone size: .
J gene: TRBJ1-5

CDR3 DNA: TGCAGCGGTGGTGGGTCCATAGCGGGAGGTCCCTACGAGCAGTACTTC
CDR3 protein: CSGGGSIAGGPYEQYF
D gene: TRBD2
V gene: TRBV29-1
clone size: .
J gene: TRBJ2-7

CDR3 DNA: TGCGCCAGCAGCTTGGTTCCTGGCGGCTACGAGCAGTACTTC
CDR3 protein: CASSLVPGGYEQYF
D gene: .
V gene: TRBV5-1
clone size: .
J gene: TRBJ2-7

CDR3 DNA: TGTGCCAGCTCACCCACCTTTTTGAAAGTTAGCAATCAGCCCCAGCATTTT
CDR3 protein: CASSPTFLKVSNQPQHF
D gene: .
V gene: TRBV18
clone size: .
J gene: TRBJ1-5

CDR3 DNA: TGTGCCAGCAGCCTTCTTGGGGGGCAAAGTGAAAAACTGTTTTTT
CDR3 protein: CASSLLGGQSEKLFF
D gene: .
V gene: TRBV13
clone size: .
J gene: TRBJ1-4

CDR3 DNA: TGTGCCAGCAGTTTAGGCCCTAGAAACTACGAGCAGTACTTC
CDR3 protein: CASSLGPRNYEQYF
D gene: .
V gene: TRBV28
clone size: .
J gene: TRBJ2-7

CDR3 DNA: TGTGCCAGCAGTGAAGTCAAGACAGCTCGTGGCCAAGAGACCCAGTACTTC
CDR3 protein: CASSEVKTARGQETQYF
D gene: .
V gene: TRBV6-1
clone size: .
J gene: TRBJ2-5

CDR3 DNA: TGTGCCAGCAGTCCGACAGGGAGGGCTTATGGCTACACCTTC
CDR3 protein: CASSPTGRAYGYTF
D gene: TRBD1
V gene: TRBV6-5
clone size: few
J gene: TRBJ1-2

CDR3 DNA: TGTGCCTGGAGGCCCAGGGCGGATCAGCCCCAGCATTTT
CDR3 protein: CAWRPRADQPQHF
D gene: .
V gene: TRBV30
clone size: .
J gene: TRBJ1-5

CDR3 DNA: TGTGCCAGCAGCGACGGACAGCTCCCGGCTGGAAACACCATATATTTT
CDR3 protein: CASSDGQLPAGNTIYF
D gene: .
V gene: TRBV28
clone size: .
J gene: TRBJ1-3

CDR3 DNA: TGTGCCAGCAGTTTAATCCCCACCGAGCGGGAGTGGGGAAATGAGCAGTTCTTC
CDR3 protein: CASSLIPTEREWGNEQFF
D gene: TRBD2
V gene: TRBV28
clone size: .
J gene: TRBJ2-1

CDR3 DNA: TGTGCCAGCAGTTTCCCGCCCATGCGGACTAGCGGTACCTACGAGCAGTACTTC
CDR3 protein: CASSFPPMRTSGTYEQYF
D gene: TRBD2
V gene: TRBV28
clone size: .
J gene: TRBJ2-7